The sequence of this T cell receptor beta chain was determined in a study of T-cell reconstitution after alpha-beta-depleted transplantation in children. Study-level results: Some patients' high day-60 TCRbeta diversity was traced to surviving recipient T cells and thymic progenitors. About two months after transplant, alpha-beta T cells reportedly came from several hundred expanded graft clones. A year post-transplant, T-cell counts and diversity derived mostly from newly produced T cells.

Details on this clonotype: Its target is unknown. This could be a read error, since a much larger clone is one nucleotide away.

Preparation of the TCRbeta library used unique molecular identifiers. TCRdb re-called the PCR reads through MiXCR, storing one row per CDR3 protein. This table has about 460,000 distinct CDR3 sequences, roughly a tenth appearing once. Germline-derived CDR1 and CDR2 are SGDLS and YYNGEE. V lost 3 bases and J lost 7, with 10 bases in between. The CDR3 is 13 residues long. Sequenced material: PBMCs, taken before TCRalphabeta/CD19-depleted stem cell transplant. The clonotype comes from a child aged 2-9 years with inherited bone marrow failure, due to receive a stem cell transplant. The genes are TRBV9 and TRBJ2-2; possible D gene TRBD1, 5 bases. The CDR3 protein is CASSAEGVGELFF. Written as DNA, the CDR3 is TGTGCCAGCAGCGCCGAAGGGGTCGGGGAGCTGTTTTTT.